The clone carrying this TCR beta chain showed up just a few times. Its antigen is not identified. This entry belongs to a study of T cells in localized non-small cell lung cancer. Findings and limits, study-wide: T cell clonality was highest in uninvolved adjacent lung, above tumor.

Germline V gives CDR1 SGDLS, CDR2 YYNGEE. This CDR3 region has 15 residues. V lost 4 bases and J 6 bases, leaving 19 bases between the germline ends. Sequencing used immunoSEQ multiplex PCR; TCRdb keeps in-frame clones, though not all of them. The sample holds about 52,000 clones, about 88% seen once. This TCR was sampled from a female donor with stage II lung adenocarcinoma. The chain has TRBV9 and TRBJ1-2; D is unresolved. The sequencing used PBMCs, collected before any cancer treatment. The CDR3 nucleotides read TGTGCCAGCAGCATTACGGGAGGAGGGAGGAATGGCTACACCTTC. This gives the protein CASSITGGGRNGYTF.